Shown below are 3 T cell receptor beta chains from a single sample sequenced in a study of regulatory T cells in long-lasting Graves disease. The time point denotes: newly diagnosed GD, antithyroid drugs for less than 3 months. The TCR library was made from RNA extracted from PBMCs. Building the TCR beta libraries relied on iRepertoire HTBI primers, and CDR3 regions underwent Arm-PCR. TCRdb independently ran MiXCR on the multiplex PCR reads; one entry per CDR3 protein. This table has about 540,000 distinct CDR3 sequences, approximately 15% appearing once. The data also belong to a second study, concerning T cells in Graves' hyperthyroidism and ophthalmopathy.

The sequences come from peripheral blood mononuclear cells (PBMCs), collected at new diagnosis, from a patient treated with antithyroid drugs. These receptors were obtained from a man aged 25-40 years with Graves disease.

V gene TRBV6-2 or TRBV6-3 combines with J gene TRBJ2-7; weak D call: TRBD1 (6 bases). Germline values: CDR1 MNHEY, CDR2 SVGEGT. The V end lost 6 bases, the J end lost 6 bases, and 12 bases lay between the germline ends. The CDR3 runs 12 residues. This CDR3 is CASSLTGPEQYF. CDR3 nucleotide sequence: TGTGCCAGCAGCCTGACAGGACCCGAGCAGTACTTC.

This clonotype was seen ten or more times. The chain joins TRBV30 to TRBJ2-1; 7 nucleotides agree with TRBD1. Per germline, CDR1 GTSNPN and CDR2 SVGIG (reference sequence). V lost 0 bases to trimming and J lost 6 bases; unmatched junction nucleotides: 5. The CDR3 has 14 residues. CDR3 loop: CAWSVPGQSNEQFF. Here the CDR3 DNA reads TGTGCCTGGAGTGTTCCGGGACAGAGCAATGAGCAGTTCTTC. Full variable domain (rest looked up from reference TRBV30 and TRBJ2-1): SQTIHQWPATLVQPVGSPLSLECTVEGTSNPNLYWYRQAAGRGLQLLFYSVGIGQISSEVPQNLSASRPQDRQFILSSKKLLLSDSGFYLCAWSVPGQSNEQFFGPGTRLTVL.

As for this clonotype: A junction end diverges from the germline sequence, so it may reflect a read error. This chain uses TRBV5-1 with TRBJ2-5; D perhaps matches TRBD2 (5 bases). The CDR3 is 13 amino acids. Germline V gene sequence: CDR1 SGHRS, CDR2 YFSETQ. The DNA of the CDR3 is TGCGCCAGCAGCTCTAGCAGCCAAGAGACCGAGTACTTC. Amino acids: CASSSSSQETEYF.